This T cell receptor (beta chain) is from a study of blood T cell repertoires in COVID-19. Generated by immunoSEQ multiplex PCR, the TCRdb table keeps only in-frame clones and is missing some. The sample has 150,000 or so clones, more than 75% seen once; the top ten hold about a sixth. Deletions cut 0 bases from V and 3 bases from J, with 12 bases between. This CDR3 comprises 16 residues. Germline lookup yields CDR1 LNHNV and CDR2 YYDKDF (reference sequence). This sequence was found in a man between 60 and 75 years old with active or convalescent COVID-19. The J gene is TRBJ1-3, the V gene TRBV15; D possibly corresponds to TRBD1 (6 bases). Sequencing was done on a sample of peripheral blood. The CDR3 here is CATSREQGTFGNTIYF. DNA of the CDR3: TGTGCCACCAGCAGAGAACAAGGGACATTTGGAAACACCATATATTTT.